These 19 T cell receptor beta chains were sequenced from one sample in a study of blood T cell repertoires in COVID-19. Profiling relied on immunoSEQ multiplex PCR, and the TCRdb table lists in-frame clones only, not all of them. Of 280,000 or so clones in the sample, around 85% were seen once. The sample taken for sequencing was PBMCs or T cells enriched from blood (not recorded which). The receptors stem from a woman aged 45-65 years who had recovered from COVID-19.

The DNA for the CDR3 is TGTGCCAGTAGTATAGCCCCTGGGACAGGGACCTATGGCTACACCTTC. It yields the protein CASSIAPGTGTYGYTF. The chain employs TRBV19 and TRBJ1-2, with 9 positions matching TRBD1. The germline gives CDR1 LNHDA, CDR2 SQIVND (reference sequence). Trimming removed 1 base from V and 4 bases from J; junction bases left unmatched: 7. The CDR3 contains 16 residues.

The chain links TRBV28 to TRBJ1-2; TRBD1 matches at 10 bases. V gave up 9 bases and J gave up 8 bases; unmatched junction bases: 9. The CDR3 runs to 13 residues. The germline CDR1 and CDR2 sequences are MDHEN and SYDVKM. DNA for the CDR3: TGTGCCAGTCTTGACGGGACAGGGGCCGGCTACACCTTC. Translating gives CASLDGTGAGYTF.

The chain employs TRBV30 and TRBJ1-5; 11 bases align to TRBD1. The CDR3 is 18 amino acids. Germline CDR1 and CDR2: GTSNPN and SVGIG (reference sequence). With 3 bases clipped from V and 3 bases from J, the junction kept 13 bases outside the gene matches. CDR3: CAWRPGQGEKGLNQPQHF. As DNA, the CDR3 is TGTGCCTGGAGGCCGGGACAGGGGGAAAAAGGGCTCAATCAGCCCCAGCATTTT.

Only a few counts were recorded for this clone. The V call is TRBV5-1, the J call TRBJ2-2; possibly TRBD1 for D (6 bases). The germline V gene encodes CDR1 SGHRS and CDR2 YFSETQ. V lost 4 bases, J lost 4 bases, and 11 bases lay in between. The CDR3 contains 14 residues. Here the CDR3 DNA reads TGCGCCAGCAGCCAAAAACAGGGCACCGGGGAGCTGTTTTTT. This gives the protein CASSQKQGTGELFF.

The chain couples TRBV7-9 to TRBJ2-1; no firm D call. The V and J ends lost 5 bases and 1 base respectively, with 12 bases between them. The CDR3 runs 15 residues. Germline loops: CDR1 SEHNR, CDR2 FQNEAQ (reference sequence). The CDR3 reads CASSPRGVSYNEQFF. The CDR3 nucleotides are TGTGCCAGCAGCCCCCGCGGAGTTTCCTACAATGAGCAGTTCTTC. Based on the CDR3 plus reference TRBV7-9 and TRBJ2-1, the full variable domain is DTGVSQNPRHKITKRGQNVTFRCDPISEHNRLYWYRQTLGQGPEFLTYFQNEAQLEKSRLLSDRFSAERPKGSFSTLEIQRTEQGDSAMYLCASSPRGVSYNEQFFGPGTRLTVL.

The CDR3 DNA is TGTGCCAGTAGTCTGGCAGCGAGCAATCAGCCCCAGCATTTT. As protein: CASSLAASNQPQHF. This sequence joins TRBV19 and TRBJ1-5; D call uncertain. The CDR3 consists of 14 residues. With 5 bases removed from V and 1 base from J, the gap between germline ends came to 9 bases. Germline V gives CDR1 LNHDA, CDR2 SQIVND (reference sequence).

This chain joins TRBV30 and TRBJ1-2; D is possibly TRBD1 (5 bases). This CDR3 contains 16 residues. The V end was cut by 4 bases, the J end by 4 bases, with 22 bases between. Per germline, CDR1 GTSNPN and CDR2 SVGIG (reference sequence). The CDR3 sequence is CAWTSTLGGTFYGYTF. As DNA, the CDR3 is TGTGCCTGGACCTCAACCCTCGGGGGTACTTTCTATGGCTACACCTTC.

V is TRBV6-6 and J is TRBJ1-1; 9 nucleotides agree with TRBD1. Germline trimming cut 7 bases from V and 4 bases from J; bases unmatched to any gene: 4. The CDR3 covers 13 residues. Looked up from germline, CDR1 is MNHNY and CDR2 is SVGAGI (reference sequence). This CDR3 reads CASKMTGGTEAFF. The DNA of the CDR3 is TGTGCCAGCAAAATGACAGGGGGCACTGAAGCTTTCTTT.

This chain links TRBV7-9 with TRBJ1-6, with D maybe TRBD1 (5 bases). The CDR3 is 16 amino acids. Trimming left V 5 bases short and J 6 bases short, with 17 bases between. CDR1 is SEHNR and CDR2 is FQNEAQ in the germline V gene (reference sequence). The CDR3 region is CASSLGQGFSNSPLHF. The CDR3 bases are TGTGCCAGCAGCCTCGGGCAGGGCTTTAGTAATTCACCCCTCCACTTT.

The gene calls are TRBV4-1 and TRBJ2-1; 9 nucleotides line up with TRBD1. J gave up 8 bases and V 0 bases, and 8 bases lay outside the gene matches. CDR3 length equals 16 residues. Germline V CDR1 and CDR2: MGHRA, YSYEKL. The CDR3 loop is CASSQEWRQGGDEQFF. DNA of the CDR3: TGCGCCAGCAGCCAAGAATGGCGACAGGGGGGCGATGAGCAGTTCTTC.

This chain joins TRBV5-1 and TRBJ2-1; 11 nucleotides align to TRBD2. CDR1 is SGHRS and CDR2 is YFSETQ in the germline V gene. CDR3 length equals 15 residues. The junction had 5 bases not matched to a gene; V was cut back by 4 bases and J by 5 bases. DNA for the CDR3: TGCGCCAGCAGCCAGAGACTAGCGGGGCACAATGAGCAGTTCTTC. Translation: CASSQRLAGHNEQFF.

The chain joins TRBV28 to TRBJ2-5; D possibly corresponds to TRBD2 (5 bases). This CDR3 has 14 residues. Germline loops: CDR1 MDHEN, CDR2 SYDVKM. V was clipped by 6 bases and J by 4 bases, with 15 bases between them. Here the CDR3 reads CASSWYRGTETQYF. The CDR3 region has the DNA TGTGCCAGCAGCTGGTACCGGGGAACAGAGACCCAGTACTTC.

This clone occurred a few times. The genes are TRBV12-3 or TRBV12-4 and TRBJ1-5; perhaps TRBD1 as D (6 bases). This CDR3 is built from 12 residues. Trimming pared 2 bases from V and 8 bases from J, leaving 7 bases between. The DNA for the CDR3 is TGTGCCAGCAGTTTAAACAGGGAGCCCCAGCATTTT. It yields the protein CASSLNREPQHF.

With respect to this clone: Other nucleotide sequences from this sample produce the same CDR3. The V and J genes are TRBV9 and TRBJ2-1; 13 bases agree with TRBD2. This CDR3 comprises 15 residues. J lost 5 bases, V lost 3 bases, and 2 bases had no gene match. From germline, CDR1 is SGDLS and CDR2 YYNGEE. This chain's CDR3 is CASSELAGGDNEQFF. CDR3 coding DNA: TGTGCCAGCAGCGAACTAGCGGGAGGGGACAATGAGCAGTTCTTC.

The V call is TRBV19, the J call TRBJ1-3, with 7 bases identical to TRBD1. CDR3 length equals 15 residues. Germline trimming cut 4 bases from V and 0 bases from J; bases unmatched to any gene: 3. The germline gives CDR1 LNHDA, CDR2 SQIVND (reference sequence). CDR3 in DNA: TGTGCCAGTAGTACAACAGGGGACTCTGGAAACACCATATATTTT. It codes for CASSTTGDSGNTIYF.

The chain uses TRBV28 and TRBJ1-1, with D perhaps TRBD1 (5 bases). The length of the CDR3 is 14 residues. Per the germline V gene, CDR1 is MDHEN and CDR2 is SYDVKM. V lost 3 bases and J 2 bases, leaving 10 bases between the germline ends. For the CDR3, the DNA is TGTGCCAGCAGTTTCGACAGCCAAAACACTGAAGCTTTCTTT. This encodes CASSFDSQNTEAFF.

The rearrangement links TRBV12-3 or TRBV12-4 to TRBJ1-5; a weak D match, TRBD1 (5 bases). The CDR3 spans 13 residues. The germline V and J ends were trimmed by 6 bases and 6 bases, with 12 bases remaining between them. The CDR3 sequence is CASRAGGFQPQHF. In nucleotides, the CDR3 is TGTGCCAGCAGAGCGGGGGGTTTTCAGCCCCAGCATTTT.

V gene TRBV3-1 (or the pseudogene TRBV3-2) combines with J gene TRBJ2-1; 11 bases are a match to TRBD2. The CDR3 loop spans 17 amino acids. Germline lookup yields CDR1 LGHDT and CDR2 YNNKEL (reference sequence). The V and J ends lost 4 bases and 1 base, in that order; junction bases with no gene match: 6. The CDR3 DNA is TGTGCCAGCAGCCCCCCCAGGACTAGCGGGTCCTACAATGAGCAGTTCTTC. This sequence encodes CASSPPRTSGSYNEQFF.

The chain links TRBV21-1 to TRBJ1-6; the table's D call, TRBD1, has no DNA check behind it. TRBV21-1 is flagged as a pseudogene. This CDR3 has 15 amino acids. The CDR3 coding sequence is TGTGCCAGCAGCAAAGATGGACAGGGGAATTCACCCCTCCACTTT. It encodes CASSKDGQGNSPLHF.